The 3 T cell receptor beta chains below come from one sample, sequenced in a study of vaccination and CD4 T cells after COVID-19. For these receptors, no antigen is known. The sample's treatment: roughly 11-day PBMC culture with coronavirus spike peptide pools or control peptides (ViraFEST assay). These CD4+ T cells came from an unexposed donor, sampled before the COVID-19 pandemic (2011-2018). Oncomine TCR Beta short-read sequencing was applied to DNA from cultured CD4+ T cells. From the PCR reads, TCRdb called clonotypes with MiXCR, one entry per CDR3 protein. The sample lists about 8,000 distinct CDR3 sequences, roughly 45% occurring once. Sequences were obtained from CD4+ T cells from blood, cultured in vitro. Every receptor here comes from a human donor in good health.

The chain couples TRBV6-5 to TRBJ2-7; D not certain. V lost 0 bases and J 2 bases, leaving 11 bases between the germline ends. The CDR3 extends over 15 amino acids. Germline assignment: CDR1 MNHEY and CDR2 SVGAGI. CDR3 nucleotides: TGTGCCAGCAGTTACTCCGCGGCGTCGGCCTACGAGCAGTACTTC. Amino acid sequence: CASSYSAASAYEQYF.

This rearrangement joins TRBV20-1 to TRBJ1-2, with D unresolved. V shed 6 bases and J shed 1 base, with 15 bases lying between them. The CDR3 is 14 amino acids. Germline-derived CDR1 and CDR2 are DFQATT and SNEGSKA (reference sequence). Here the CDR3 reads CSASPGVFNYGYTF. DNA of the CDR3: TGCAGTGCCAGCCCCGGGGTTTTTAACTATGGCTACACCTTC.

The rearrangement uses TRBV28 and TRBJ1-1; D not resolved. V lost 8 bases, J lost 0 bases, and 10 bases lay in between. Germline lookup yields CDR1 MDHEN and CDR2 SYDVKM. The length of the CDR3 is 13 residues. CDR3 sequence: CASGTLMNTEAFF. As DNA, the CDR3 is TGTGCCAGCGGAACTCTGATGAACACTGAAGCTTTCTTT.